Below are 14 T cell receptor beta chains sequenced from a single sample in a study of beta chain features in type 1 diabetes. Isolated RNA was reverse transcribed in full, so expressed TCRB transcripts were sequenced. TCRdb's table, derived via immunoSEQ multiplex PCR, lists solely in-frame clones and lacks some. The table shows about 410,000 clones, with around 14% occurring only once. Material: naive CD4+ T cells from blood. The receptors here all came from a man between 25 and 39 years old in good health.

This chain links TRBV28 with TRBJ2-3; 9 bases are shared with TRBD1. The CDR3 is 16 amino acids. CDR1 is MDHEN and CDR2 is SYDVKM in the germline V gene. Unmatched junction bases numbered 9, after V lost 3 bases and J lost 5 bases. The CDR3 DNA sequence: TGTGCCAGCAGTTTCGGGGACACAGGGGGCAAAGATACGCAGTATTTT. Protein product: CASSFGDTGGKDTQYF.

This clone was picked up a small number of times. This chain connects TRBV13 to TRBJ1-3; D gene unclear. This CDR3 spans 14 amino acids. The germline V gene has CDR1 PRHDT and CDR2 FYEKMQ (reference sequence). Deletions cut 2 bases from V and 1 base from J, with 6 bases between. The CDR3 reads CASSLKASGNTIYF. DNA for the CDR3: TGTGCCAGCAGCTTAAAAGCTTCTGGAAACACCATATATTTT.

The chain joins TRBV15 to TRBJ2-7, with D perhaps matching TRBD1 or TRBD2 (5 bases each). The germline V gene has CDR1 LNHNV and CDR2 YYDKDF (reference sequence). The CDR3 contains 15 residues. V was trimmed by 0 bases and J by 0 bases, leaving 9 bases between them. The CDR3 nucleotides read TGTGCCACCAGCAGAGATCCAGGGAGCTCCTACGAGCAGTACGTC. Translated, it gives CATSRDPGSSYEQYV.

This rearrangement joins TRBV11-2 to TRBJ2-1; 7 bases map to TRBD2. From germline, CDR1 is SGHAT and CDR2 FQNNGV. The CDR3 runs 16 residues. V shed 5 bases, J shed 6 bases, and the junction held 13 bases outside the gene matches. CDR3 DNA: TGTGCCAGCAGCACCCCGCGGGGCGGGAGTCGCAATGAGCAGTTCTTC. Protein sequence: CASSTPRGGSRNEQFF.

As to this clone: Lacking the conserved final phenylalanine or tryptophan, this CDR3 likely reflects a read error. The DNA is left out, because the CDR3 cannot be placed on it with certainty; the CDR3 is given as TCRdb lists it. The CDR3 here is CSVLGPRGSSL. The chain employs TRBV29-1 and TRBJ1-2; the table gives TRBD1 as D, unverified against the DNA. Per germline, CDR1 SQVTM and CDR2 ANQGSEA. The CDR3 region is 11 residues in length, termini included.

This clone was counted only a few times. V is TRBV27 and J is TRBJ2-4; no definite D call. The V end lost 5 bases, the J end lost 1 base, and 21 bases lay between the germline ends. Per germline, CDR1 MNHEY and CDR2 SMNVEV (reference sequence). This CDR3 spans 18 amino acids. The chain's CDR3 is CASSPVGPYRVAKNIQYF. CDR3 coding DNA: TGTGCCAGCAGTCCAGTCGGACCTTACCGGGTGGCCAAAAACATTCAGTACTTC.

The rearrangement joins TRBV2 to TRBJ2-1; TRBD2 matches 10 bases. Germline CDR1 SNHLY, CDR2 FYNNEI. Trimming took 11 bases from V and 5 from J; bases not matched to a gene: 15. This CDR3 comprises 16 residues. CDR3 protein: CAANKPGLAEHNEQFF. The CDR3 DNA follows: TGTGCCGCCAATAAGCCTGGACTAGCGGAGCACAATGAGCAGTTCTTC.

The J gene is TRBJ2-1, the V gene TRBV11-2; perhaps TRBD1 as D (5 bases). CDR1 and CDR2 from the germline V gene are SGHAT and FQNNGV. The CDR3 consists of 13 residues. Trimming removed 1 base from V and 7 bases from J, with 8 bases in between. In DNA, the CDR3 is TGTGCCAGCAGCTTAGTCAGGGAAAATGAGCAGTTCTTC. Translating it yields CASSLVRENEQFF.

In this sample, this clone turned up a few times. The chain's CDR3 is CASSSLGVSGANVLTF. The CDR3 DNA reads TGTGCCAGCAGCTCCCTAGGGGTTTCTGGGGCCAACGTCCTGACTTTC. The rearrangement joins TRBV5-4 to TRBJ2-6; D is perhaps TRBD1 (5 bases). Germline V gene lookup returns CDR1 SGHNT and CDR2 YYREEE (reference sequence). This CDR3 spans 16 amino acids. Trimming removed 3 bases at V and 1 base at J, with 11 bases between.

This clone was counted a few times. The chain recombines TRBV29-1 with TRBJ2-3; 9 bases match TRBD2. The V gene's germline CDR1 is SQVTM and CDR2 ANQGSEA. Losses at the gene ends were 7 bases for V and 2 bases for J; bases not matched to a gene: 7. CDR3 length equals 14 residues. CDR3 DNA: TGCAGCGCTGATATGGGACTAGCCACAGATACGCAGTATTTT. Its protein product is CSADMGLATDTQYF.

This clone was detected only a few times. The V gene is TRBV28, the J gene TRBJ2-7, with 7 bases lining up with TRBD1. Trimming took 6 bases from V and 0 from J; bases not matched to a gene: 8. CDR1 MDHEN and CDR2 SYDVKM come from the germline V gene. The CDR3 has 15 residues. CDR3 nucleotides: TGTGCCAGCAGCCCCCCGCGACAGGGCTCCTACGAGCAGTACTTC. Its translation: CASSPPRQGSYEQYF.

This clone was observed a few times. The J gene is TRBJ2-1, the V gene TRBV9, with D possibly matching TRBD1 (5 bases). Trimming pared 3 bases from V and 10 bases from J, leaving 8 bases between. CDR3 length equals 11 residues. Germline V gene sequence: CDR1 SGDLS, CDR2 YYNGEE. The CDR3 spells CASSADSEQFF. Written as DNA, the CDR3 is TGTGCCAGCAGCGCCGACAGCGAGCAGTTCTTC.

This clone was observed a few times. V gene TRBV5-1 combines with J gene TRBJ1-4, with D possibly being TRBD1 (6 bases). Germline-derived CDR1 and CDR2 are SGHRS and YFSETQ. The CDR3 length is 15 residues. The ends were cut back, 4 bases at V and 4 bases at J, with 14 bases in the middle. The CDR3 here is CASSPTGHRNEKLFF. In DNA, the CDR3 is TGCGCCAGCAGCCCGACGGGACACCGTAATGAAAAACTGTTTTTT.

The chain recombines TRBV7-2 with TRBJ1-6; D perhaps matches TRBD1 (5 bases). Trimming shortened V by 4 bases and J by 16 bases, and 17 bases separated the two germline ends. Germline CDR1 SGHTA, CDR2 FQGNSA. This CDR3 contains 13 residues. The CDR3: CASSSSRQLPLHF. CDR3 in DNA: TGTGCCAGCAGCTCGAGTCGACAGTTACCTCTCCACTTT.